The next 16 T cell receptor beta chains were all read from a single sample in a study of shared clonotypes between healthy human individuals. The repertoire was sequenced with immunoSEQ multiplex PCR; TCRdb's copy has only in-frame clones and lacks some. The table includes 2 million to 2.5 million clones, 90% to 96% detected once. The sample was naive CD4+ T cells sorted from blood. Subset indicated: CD45RA+ positively selected. These receptor sequences come from a man younger than 35 in good health.

The CDR3 here is CASSYSDGYYTF. The CDR3, as DNA: TGTGCCAGCAGTTACTCGGACGGCTACTACACCTTC. V gene TRBV6-6 combines with J gene TRBJ1-2; unclear D gene. CDR1 and CDR2 from the germline V gene are MNHNY and SVGAGI (reference sequence). The CDR3 is made up of 12 amino acids. V lost 0 bases and J lost 10, with 9 bases in between.

There are a few counts of this clone. This specimen includes other DNA sequences encoding the same CDR3. The V gene is TRBV30, the J gene TRBJ1-1; D remains ambiguous. The CDR3 has 13 amino acids. Germline assignment: CDR1 GTSNPN and CDR2 SVGIG (reference sequence). V lost 2 bases and J lost 2, with 9 bases in between. The CDR3 coding sequence is TGTGCCTGGAGTAGGGATTTAAACACTGAAGCTTTCTTT. Translated: CAWSRDLNTEAFF.

This clone was found once. The V gene is TRBV30, the J gene TRBJ1-5; no definite D call. With 1 base removed from V and 5 bases from J, the gap between germline ends came to 9 bases. Germline loops: CDR1 GTSNPN, CDR2 SVGIG (reference sequence). This CDR3 spans 13 amino acids. The CDR3 reads CAWSEAVHQPQHF. In DNA form, the CDR3 reads TGTGCCTGGAGTGAGGCAGTTCATCAGCCCCAGCATTTT.

This clone was observed once. The chain recombines TRBV7-2 with TRBJ2-3, with 8 nucleotides matching TRBD2. The germline V gene encodes CDR1 SGHTA and CDR2 FQGNSA. V lost 6 bases to trimming and J lost 4 bases; unmatched junction nucleotides: 9. This CDR3 spans 15 amino acids. In DNA, the CDR3 is TGTGCCAGCAGTCCAGAACTAGCGGTGTCAGATACGCAGTATTTT. Amino acids: CASSPELAVSDTQYF.

As DNA, the CDR3 is TGTGCCTGGAGCCTTGGCAGGGCCTACTATGGCTACACCTTC. Translation: CAWSLGRAYYGYTF. The rearrangement uses TRBV30 and TRBJ1-2; D may be TRBD1 (5 bases). Looked up from germline, CDR1 is GTSNPN and CDR2 is SVGIG (reference sequence). Trimming took 3 bases from V and 3 from J, leaving 14 bases between them. This CDR3 has 14 residues.

This chain links TRBV28 with TRBJ1-5, with D uncertain. The germline V and J ends were trimmed by 2 bases and 4 bases, with 6 bases remaining between them. Germline V gene sequence: CDR1 MDHEN, CDR2 SYDVKM. This CDR3 region has 13 residues. The CDR3 spells CASSLIKNQPQHF. DNA for the CDR3: TGTGCCAGCAGTTTAATCAAGAATCAGCCCCAGCATTTT.

V and J are TRBV19 and TRBJ1-5; D is perhaps TRBD1 (5 bases). Looked up from germline, CDR1 is LNHDA and CDR2 is SQIVND (reference sequence). CDR3 length equals 14 residues. The V and J ends lost 3 bases and 5 bases respectively, with 11 bases between them. The CDR3, as DNA: TGTGCCAGTAGTATGGGGGAGGGGTATCAGCCCCAGCATTTT. It is translated as CASSMGEGYQPQHF.

This chain links TRBV28 with TRBJ2-3; possible D gene TRBD1, 6 bases. Germline V gene data show CDR1 as MDHEN and CDR2 as SYDVKM. V gave up 8 bases and J gave up 3 bases, with 12 bases separating them. The CDR3 is 13 amino acids. The CDR3 loop is CASGRGLTDTQYF. In DNA, the CDR3 is TGTGCCAGCGGAAGGGGGTTAACAGATACGCAGTATTTT.

The chain couples TRBV7-2 to TRBJ2-3; D is unresolved. The CDR3 totals 16 residues. Germline V gene data show CDR1 as SGHTA and CDR2 as FQGNSA. The V end was cut by 0 bases, the J end by 1 base, with 11 bases between. This CDR3 reads CASSLAKLGGTDTQYF. The CDR3 DNA sequence: TGTGCCAGCAGCTTAGCGAAGTTGGGCGGCACAGATACGCAGTATTTT.

J is TRBJ1-2 and V is TRBV28, with 10 bases lining up with TRBD1. Germline CDR1 is MDHEN and CDR2 is SYDVKM. The CDR3 is made up of 18 amino acids. The J segment lost 2 bases and the V segment lost 4 bases, leaving 13 bases of the junction unmatched. The CDR3 loop is CASSSIRDRGPPNYGYTF. In nucleotides, the CDR3 is TGTGCCAGCAGTTCAATCCGGGACAGGGGTCCACCAAACTATGGCTACACCTTC.

The chain carries TRBV28 and TRBJ1-4, with TRBD1 as a possible D gene (5 bases). Germline lookup yields CDR1 MDHEN and CDR2 SYDVKM. V was pared by 4 bases and J by 8 bases, with 14 bases between. The CDR3 totals 14 residues. The DNA of the CDR3 is TGTGCCAGCAGTTACCCAGGTCGGGACGAAAAACTGTTTTTT. Encoded protein: CASSYPGRDEKLFF. Filled out from reference TRBV28 and TRBJ1-4, the complete variable domain reads DVKVTQSSRYLVKRTGEKVFLECVQDMDHENMFWYRQDPGLGLRLIYFSYDVKMKEKGDIPEGYSVSREKKERFSLILESASTNQTSMYLCASSYPGRDEKLFFGSGTQLSVL.

In its sample, this clone was seen once. The gene calls are TRBV29-1 and TRBJ2-1; D possibly matches TRBD1 or TRBD2 (6 bases each). The germline V gene has CDR1 SQVTM and CDR2 ANQGSEA. This CDR3 comprises 14 residues. Trimming removed 4 bases from V and 4 bases from J, with 14 bases in between. The CDR3 region has the DNA TGCAGCGTTGGGTGGGGGGCAAAGTACAATGAGCAGTTCTTC. This encodes CSVGWGAKYNEQFF.

The CDR3 sequence is CASSYFGQGNQPQHF. DNA of the CDR3: TGTGCCAGCAGTTACTTCGGACAGGGGAATCAGCCCCAGCATTTT. The chain carries TRBV6-5 and TRBJ1-5; 9 bases are a match to TRBD1. V lost 1 base and J lost 4; bases outside the gene matches: 2. Germline CDR1 reads MNHEY; CDR2 reads SVGAGI. The CDR3 has 15 residues.

In regard to this clone: The junction and the germline gene differ at one end; a read error may be behind it. The chain couples TRBV14 to TRBJ2-2; D may be TRBD2 (6 bases). The CDR3 has 18 residues. The germline V gene encodes CDR1 SGHDN and CDR2 FVKESK. CDR3 nucleotides: TGTGCCAGCAGCCAAGATATTTTCGGGAACCCGAACACCGGGGGGCTGTTTTTT. Amino acids: CASSQDIFGNPNTGGLFF. Full variable domain (rest looked up from reference TRBV14 and TRBJ2-2): EAGVTQFPSHSVIEKGQTVTLRCDPISGHDNLYWYRRVMGKEIKFLLHFVKESKQDESGMPNNRFLAERTGGTYSTLKVQPAELEDSGVYFCASSQDIFGNPNTGGLFFGEGSRLTVL.

The rearrangement uses TRBV7-9 and TRBJ1-2, with TRBD1 as a possible D gene (5 bases). V lost 5 bases and J lost 0, with 19 bases in between. Germline V gene data show CDR1 as SEHNR and CDR2 as FQNEAQ (reference sequence). The CDR3 sequence is 17 residues long. CDR3: CASSRRQNVTSNYGYTF. The CDR3 DNA is TGTGCCAGCAGCCGGCGACAGAACGTCACGTCTAACTATGGCTACACCTTC.

The chain couples TRBV28 to TRBJ2-1; no reliable D call. The CDR3 consists of 15 residues. V lost 5 bases, J lost 5 bases, and 16 bases lay in between. Germline V gene sequence: CDR1 MDHEN, CDR2 SYDVKM. CDR3 bases: TGTGCCAGCAGTACCCCCCTCCTTCCAAACAATGAGCAGTTCTTC. Translating it yields CASSTPLLPNNEQFF.